Described below is a single T cell receptor (beta chain) sequence and its context. This sample stems from a study of blood T cell repertoires in COVID-19. V was cut by 7 bases and J by 3 bases, with 19 bases left in between. The CDR3 extends over 15 amino acids. Per the germline V gene, CDR1 is SNHLY and CDR2 is FYNNEI. Libraries were prepared by immunoSEQ multiplex PCR; TCRdb keeps only in-frame clonotypes and omits some of them. The data contain about 200,000 clones, roughly nine tenths of them singletons. This chain joins TRBV2 and TRBJ2-7; a possible D gene is TRBD1 (5 bases). This TCR came from a man in his forties with active or convalescent COVID-19. Sequencing was carried out using peripheral blood. CDR3 residues: CASIIDTREDYEQYF. The DNA for the CDR3 is TGTGCCAGCATTATTGATACCAGGGAAGACTACGAGCAGTACTTC.